Listed here are 10 T cell receptor beta chains from one sample, sequenced in a study of blood T cell repertoires in COVID-19. Some clones are missing from TCRdb's copy, which holds only in-frame ones; the method was immunoSEQ multiplex PCR. The table lists roughly 220,000 clones, around 87% of them singletons. Sequenced input: peripheral blood. Receptors originate from a man in his sixties with acute or convalescent COVID-19.

V gene TRBV14 combines with J gene TRBJ2-7, with 7 bases fitting TRBD2. Germline V gene data show CDR1 as SGHDN and CDR2 as FVKESK. This CDR3 region has 12 residues. V was pared by 4 bases and J by 9 bases, with 6 bases of the junction left unmatched. CDR3 DNA sequence: TGTGCCAGCAGCCCCGCTAGCGGACGGCAGTACTTC. Its protein product is CASSPASGRQYF.

The V gene is TRBV7-8, the J gene TRBJ1-3; no definite D call. The ends were cut back, 5 bases at V and 0 bases at J, with 14 bases in the middle. The CDR3 contains 16 residues. Looked up from germline, CDR1 is SGHVS and CDR2 is FQNEAQ. For the CDR3, the DNA is TGTGCCAGCAGCCCACATAAGTTTGGCTCTGGAAACACCATATATTTT. Amino acids: CASSPHKFGSGNTIYF.

The V and J genes are TRBV7-2 and TRBJ2-5, with D uncertain. CDR3 size: 15 residues. Trimming took 1 base from V and 1 from J, leaving 10 bases between them. The germline V gene has CDR1 SGHTA and CDR2 FQGNSA. This CDR3 reads CASSLVLGSQETQYF. The CDR3 nucleotides read TGTGCCAGCAGCTTAGTTCTCGGTTCCCAAGAGACCCAGTACTTC.

This sequence joins TRBV7-3 and TRBJ2-7; tentative D call: TRBD1 (6 bases). V lost 6 bases to trimming and J lost 2 bases, with 14 bases between them. Germline V gene sequence: CDR1 SGHTA, CDR2 FQGTGA. The CDR3 runs 14 residues. CDR3 DNA: TGTGCCAGCAGTCCTTCGACAGGCCCCTACGAGCAGTACTTC. Residues: CASSPSTGPYEQYF. Variable domain in full (rest from reference TRBV7-3 and TRBJ2-7): GAGVSQTPSNKVTEKGKYVELRCDPISGHTALYWYRQSLGQGPEFLIYFQGTGAADDSGLPNDRFFAVRPEGSVSTLKIQRTERGDSAVYLCASSPSTGPYEQYFGPGTRLTVT.

The rearrangement uses TRBV2 and TRBJ1-1, with D possibly TRBD1 on 6 matching bases. Trimming took 6 bases from V and 10 from J, leaving 18 bases between them. The CDR3 is made up of 13 amino acids. Germline values: CDR1 SNHLY, CDR2 FYNNEI. CDR3 amino acids: CASSDDSARGAFF. The CDR3 DNA follows: TGTGCCAGCAGCGATGACAGCGCCAGGGGAGCTTTCTTT.

The chain couples TRBV18 to TRBJ2-5; TRBD2 matches at 8 bases. From germline, CDR1 is KGHSH and CDR2 LQKENI. The CDR3 extends over 16 amino acids. V dropped 0 bases and J dropped 5; count of bases not matched to a gene: 8. The CDR3 region has the DNA TGTGCCAGCTCACCACCCCGGGGAGCGGGGGTGGAGACCCAGTACTTC. Protein: CASSPPRGAGVETQYF.

V and J are TRBV11-3 and TRBJ2-3, with D maybe TRBD2 (7 bases). This CDR3 comprises 15 residues. V gave up 5 bases and J gave up 3 bases, with 15 bases separating them. Germline V gene sequence: CDR1 SGHNT, CDR2 YENEEA. CDR3 sequence reads: CASSARGAVTDTQYF. Written as DNA, the CDR3 is TGTGCCAGCAGCGCACGGGGGGCGGTGACAGATACGCAGTATTTT.

The chain uses TRBV30 and TRBJ1-2, with 8 bases that match TRBD1. V lost 2 bases to trimming and J lost 5 bases; unmatched junction nucleotides: 13. Per the germline V gene, CDR1 is GTSNPN and CDR2 is SVGIG (reference sequence). The CDR3 is made up of 16 amino acids. The CDR3 loop reads CAWSPPRQGPLYGYTF. CDR3 nucleotides: TGTGCCTGGAGTCCACCCAGACAGGGGCCCCTATATGGCTACACCTTC.

This sequence joins TRBV19 and TRBJ1-1; TRBD1 aligns across 8 bases. The CDR3 runs 15 residues. V dropped 5 bases and J dropped 1; count of bases not matched to a gene: 6. Germline-derived CDR1 and CDR2 are LNHDA and SQIVND (reference sequence). The CDR3 loop is CASSALGTGNTEAFF. In DNA, the CDR3 is TGTGCCAGTAGTGCCTTAGGGACAGGGAACACTGAAGCTTTCTTT.

This chain links TRBV3-1 (or the pseudogene TRBV3-2) with TRBJ1-2; 11 nucleotides line up with TRBD1. J lost 3 bases, V lost 0 bases, and 9 bases had no gene match. The germline V gene has CDR1 LGHDT and CDR2 YNNKEL (reference sequence). The CDR3 extends over 18 amino acids. The CDR3 protein is CASSQERDRGRSDYGYTF. Written as DNA, the CDR3 is TGTGCCAGCAGCCAAGAACGGGACAGGGGGAGGTCTGACTATGGCTACACCTTC.